The present T cell receptor (beta chain) was sequenced within a study of blood T cell repertoires in COVID-19. This clone was detected once. Sequenced by immunoSEQ multiplex PCR; TCRdb stores in-frame clones only, minus some. The data contain 62,000 or so clones, 80% to 90% of them singletons. V lost 2 bases to trimming and J lost 2 bases; unmatched junction nucleotides: 5. CDR1 is MNHNY, CDR2 SVGAGI, per germline (reference sequence). This CDR3 is 15 amino acids long. The sequencing sample was made of peripheral blood. This receptor was obtained from a woman aged 55-70 years with acute or convalescent COVID-19. The chain is built from TRBV6-6 and TRBJ2-5; 7 bases map to TRBD2. The CDR3 DNA reads as TGTGCCAGCAGTTACGGGGGGGGAGGTCAAGAGACCCAGTACTTC. This encodes CASSYGGGGQETQYF.